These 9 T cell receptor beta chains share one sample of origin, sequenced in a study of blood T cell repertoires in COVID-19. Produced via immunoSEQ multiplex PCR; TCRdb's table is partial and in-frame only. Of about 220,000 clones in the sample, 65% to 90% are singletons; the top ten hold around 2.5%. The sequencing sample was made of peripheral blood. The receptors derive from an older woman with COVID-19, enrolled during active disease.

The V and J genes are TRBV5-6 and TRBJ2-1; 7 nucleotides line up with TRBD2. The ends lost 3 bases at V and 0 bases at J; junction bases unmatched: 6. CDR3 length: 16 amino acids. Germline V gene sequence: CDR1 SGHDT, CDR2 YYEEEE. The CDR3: CASSSLSGNSYNEQFF. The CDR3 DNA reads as TGTGCCAGCAGCTCGTTAAGCGGGAACTCCTACAATGAGCAGTTCTTC.

The CDR3 sequence is CASSVVPGQGTGNTIYF. For the CDR3, the DNA is TGTGCCAGCAGCGTAGTCCCAGGACAGGGTACTGGAAACACCATATATTTT. The chain links TRBV9 to TRBJ1-3, with 8 bases identical to TRBD1. Germline V gene data show CDR1 as SGDLS and CDR2 as YYNGEE. The V segment lost 0 bases and the J segment 2 bases; nucleotides outside the gene matches: 7. The CDR3 is 17 amino acids. Full variable domain (missing parts from reference TRBV9 and TRBJ1-3): DSGVTQTPKHLITATGQRVTLRCSPRSGDLSVYWYQQSLDQGLQFLIQYYNGEERAKGNILERFSAQQFPDLHSELNLSSLELGDSALYFCASSVVPGQGTGNTIYFGEGSWLTVV.

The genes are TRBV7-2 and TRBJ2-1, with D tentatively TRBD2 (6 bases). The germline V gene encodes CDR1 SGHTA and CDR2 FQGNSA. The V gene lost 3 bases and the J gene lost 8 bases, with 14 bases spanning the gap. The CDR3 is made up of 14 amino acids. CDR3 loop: CASSFPSREDEQFF. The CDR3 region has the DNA TGTGCCAGCAGCTTCCCCTCTAGGGAGGATGAGCAGTTCTTC.

DNA of the CDR3: TGCGCCAGCAGCCAAGAAGTACGGGTGAGCTCCTATAATTCACCCCTCCACTTT. It encodes CASSQEVRVSSYNSPLHF. The rearrangement joins TRBV4-3 to TRBJ1-6; no reliable D call. CDR1 and CDR2 (germline): LGHNA, YSLEER. The V gene lost 0 bases and the J gene lost 0 bases, with 12 bases spanning the gap. CDR3 length: 18 residues.

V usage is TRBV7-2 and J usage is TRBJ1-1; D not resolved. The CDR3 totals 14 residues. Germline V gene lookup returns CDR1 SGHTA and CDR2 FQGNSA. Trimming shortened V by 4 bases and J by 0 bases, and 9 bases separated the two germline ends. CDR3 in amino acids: CASSWKRVNTEAFF. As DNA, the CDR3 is TGTGCCAGCAGCTGGAAGAGGGTGAACACTGAAGCTTTCTTT.

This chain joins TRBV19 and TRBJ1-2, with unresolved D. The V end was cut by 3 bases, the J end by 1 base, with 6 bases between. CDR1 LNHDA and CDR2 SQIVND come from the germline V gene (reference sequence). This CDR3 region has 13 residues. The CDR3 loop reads CASSIQINYGYTF. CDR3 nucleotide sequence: TGTGCCAGTAGTATTCAGATTAACTATGGCTACACCTTC.

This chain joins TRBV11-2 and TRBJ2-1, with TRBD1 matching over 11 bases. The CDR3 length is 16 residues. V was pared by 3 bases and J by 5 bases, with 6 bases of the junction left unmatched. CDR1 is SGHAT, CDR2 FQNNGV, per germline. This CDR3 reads CASSLAPGQGDNEQFF. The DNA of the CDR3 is TGTGCCAGCAGCTTGGCCCCGGGACAGGGGGACAATGAGCAGTTCTTC.

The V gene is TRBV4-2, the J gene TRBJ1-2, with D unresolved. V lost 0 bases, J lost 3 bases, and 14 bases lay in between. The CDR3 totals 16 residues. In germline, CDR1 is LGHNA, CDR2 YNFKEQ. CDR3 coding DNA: TGTGCCAGCAGCCAAGATTTGTCCAGGCATTACTATGGCTACACCTTC. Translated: CASSQDLSRHYYGYTF.

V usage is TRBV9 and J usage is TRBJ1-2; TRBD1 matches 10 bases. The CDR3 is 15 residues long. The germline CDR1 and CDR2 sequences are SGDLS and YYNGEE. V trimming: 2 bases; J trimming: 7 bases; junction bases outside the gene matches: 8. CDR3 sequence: CASSVPGQGEGGYTF. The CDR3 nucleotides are TGTGCCAGCAGCGTCCCTGGACAGGGGGAAGGTGGCTACACCTTC. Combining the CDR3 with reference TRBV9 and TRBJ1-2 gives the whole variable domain DSGVTQTPKHLITATGQRVTLRCSPRSGDLSVYWYQQSLDQGLQFLIQYYNGEERAKGNILERFSAQQFPDLHSELNLSSLELGDSALYFCASSVPGQGEGGYTFGSGTRLTVV.